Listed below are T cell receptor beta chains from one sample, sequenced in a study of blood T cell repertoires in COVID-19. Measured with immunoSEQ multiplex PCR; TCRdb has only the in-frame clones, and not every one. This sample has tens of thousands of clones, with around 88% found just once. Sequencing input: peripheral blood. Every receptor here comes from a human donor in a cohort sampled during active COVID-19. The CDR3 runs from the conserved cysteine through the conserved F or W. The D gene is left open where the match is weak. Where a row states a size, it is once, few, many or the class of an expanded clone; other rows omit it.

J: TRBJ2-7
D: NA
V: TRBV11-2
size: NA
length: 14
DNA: TGTGCCAGCAGCTTTTCGGGACAAATCTACGAGCAGTACTTC
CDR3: CASSFSGQIYEQYF

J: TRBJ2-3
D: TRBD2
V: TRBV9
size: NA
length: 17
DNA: TGTGCCAGCAGCGCCCGAGGACTAGCGGGGGGCACAGATACGCAGTATTTT
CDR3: CASSARGLAGGTDTQYF

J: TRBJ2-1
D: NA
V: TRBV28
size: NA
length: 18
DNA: TGTGCCAGCGCGAACTCCCTGGGTTTGGGGAGCTCCTACAATGAGCAGTTCTTC
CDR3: CASANSLGLGSSYNEQFF

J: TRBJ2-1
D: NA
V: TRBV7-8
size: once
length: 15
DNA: TGTGCCAGCACGTTACTCCCTTTCGCCTACAATGAGCAGTTCTTC
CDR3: CASTLLPFAYNEQFF

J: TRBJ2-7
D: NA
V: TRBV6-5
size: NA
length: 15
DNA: TGTGCCAGCAGTTACTTGCGGGGTTCTTCCTACGAGCAGTACTTC
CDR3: CASSYLRGSSYEQYF

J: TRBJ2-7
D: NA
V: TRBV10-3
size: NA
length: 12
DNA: TGTGCCATCAGTGGTACAGCCGACGAGCAGTACTTC
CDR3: CAISGTADEQYF

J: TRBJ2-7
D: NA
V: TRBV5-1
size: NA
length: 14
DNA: TGCGCCAGCAGCCCGGGACTGGGGGGCTACGAGCAGTACTTC
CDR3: CASSPGLGGYEQYF

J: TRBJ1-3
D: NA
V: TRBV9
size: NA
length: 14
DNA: TGTGCCAGCAGCGTAGAGACAGACGGAAACACCATATATTTT
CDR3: CASSVETDGNTIYF

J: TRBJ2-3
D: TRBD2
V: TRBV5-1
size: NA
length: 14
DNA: TGCGCCAGCACCGTTAGCGGGGGCACAGATACGCAGTATTTT
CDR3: CASTVSGGTDTQYF

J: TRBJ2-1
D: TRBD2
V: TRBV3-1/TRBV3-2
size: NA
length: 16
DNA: TGTGCCAGCAGCTCCCTGGCGGGAGGCTCCTACAATGAGCAGTTCTTC
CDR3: CASSSLAGGSYNEQFF

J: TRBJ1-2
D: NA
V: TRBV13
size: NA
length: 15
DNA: TGTGCCAGCAGCTTAGGTGACACCTCTAACTATGGCTACACCTTC
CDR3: CASSLGDTSNYGYTF

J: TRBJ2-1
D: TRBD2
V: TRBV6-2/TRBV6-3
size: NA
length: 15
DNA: TGTGCCAGCAGTGGACTAGCCCTGACCTACAATGAGCAGTTCTTC
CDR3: CASSGLALTYNEQFF

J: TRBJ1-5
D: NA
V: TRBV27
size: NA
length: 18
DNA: TGTGCCAGCAGCCCCCGAGGGATTATCTCTACCTACCCTCAGCCCCAGCATTTT
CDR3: CASSPRGIISTYPQPQHF

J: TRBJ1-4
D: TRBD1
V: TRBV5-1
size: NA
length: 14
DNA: TGCGCCAGCAGCTACGGACAGGGTAATGAAAAACTGTTTTTT
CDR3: CASSYGQGNEKLFF

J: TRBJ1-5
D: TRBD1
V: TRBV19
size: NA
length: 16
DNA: TGTGCCAGTAGTATCCCCTGGACAGGGGGCAATCAGCCCCAGCATTTT
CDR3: CASSIPWTGGNQPQHF

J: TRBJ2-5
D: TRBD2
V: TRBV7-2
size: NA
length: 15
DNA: TGTGCCAGCGGATTTAGGCGGGGGGGTATAGAGACCCAGTACTTC
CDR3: CASGFRRGGIETQYF

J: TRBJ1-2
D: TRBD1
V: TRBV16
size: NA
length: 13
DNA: TGTGCCAGCAGCCGCTCAACAGGGGACGCCTACACCTTC
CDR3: CASSRSTGDAYTF

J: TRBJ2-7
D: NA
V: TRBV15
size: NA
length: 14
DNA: TGTGCCACCAGCAGAGCCCCAGAGGCCTACGAGCAGTACTTC
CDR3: CATSRAPEAYEQYF

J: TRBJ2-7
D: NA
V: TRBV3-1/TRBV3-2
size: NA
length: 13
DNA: TGTGCCAGCAGCCAGCTACAGGTGTCCGAGCAGTACTTC
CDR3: CASSQLQVSEQYF

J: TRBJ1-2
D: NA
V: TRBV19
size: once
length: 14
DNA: TGTGCCAGTAGCCGAGGGCAGACTAACTATGGCTACACCTTC
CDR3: CASSRGQTNYGYTF

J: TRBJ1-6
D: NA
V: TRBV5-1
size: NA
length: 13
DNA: TGCGCCAGCAGCACAACAGGAGATTCACCCCTCCACTTT
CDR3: CASSTTGDSPLHF

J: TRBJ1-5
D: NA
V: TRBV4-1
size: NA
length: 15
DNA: TGCGCCAGCAGCCGGGAAGCTACAGGGAATCAGCCCCAGCATTTT
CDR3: CASSREATGNQPQHF

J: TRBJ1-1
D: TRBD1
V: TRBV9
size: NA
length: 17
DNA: TGTGCCAGCAGCTCCCGGACAGGGATTATGGGGAACACTGAAGCTTTCTTT
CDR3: CASSSRTGIMGNTEAFF

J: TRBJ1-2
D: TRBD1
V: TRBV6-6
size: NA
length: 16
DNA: TGTGCCAGCAGTTTCGTCGACAGGGTGGCTAACTATGGCTACACCTTC
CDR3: CASSFVDRVANYGYTF

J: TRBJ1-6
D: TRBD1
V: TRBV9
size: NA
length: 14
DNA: TGTGCCAGCAGCGCGGGACAGGATAATTCACCCCTCCACTTT
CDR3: CASSAGQDNSPLHF

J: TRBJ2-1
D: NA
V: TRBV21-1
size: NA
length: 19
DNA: TGTGCCAGCAGCAAAGGGATTTCTGAAGCGGGGGCCAAATTCAATGAGCAGTTCTTC
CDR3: CASSKGISEAGAKFNEQFF

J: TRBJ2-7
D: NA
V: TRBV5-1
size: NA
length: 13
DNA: TGCGCCAGCATAAAGGGACTCATTTACGAGCAGTACTTC
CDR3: CASIKGLIYEQYF

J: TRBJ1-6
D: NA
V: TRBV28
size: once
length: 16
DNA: TGTGCCAGCAGCACGATACAAAGCTCCTATAATTCACCCCTCCACTTT
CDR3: CASSTIQSSYNSPLHF

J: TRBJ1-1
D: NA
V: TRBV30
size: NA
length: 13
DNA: TGTGCCTATTCAAACACTAGAAGGACTGAAGCTTTCTTT
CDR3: CAYSNTRRTEAFF

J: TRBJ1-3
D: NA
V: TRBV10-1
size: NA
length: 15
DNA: TGCGCCAGCAGTGAGAATGCCGGTTTCGGAAACACCATATATTTT
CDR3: CASSENAGFGNTIYF

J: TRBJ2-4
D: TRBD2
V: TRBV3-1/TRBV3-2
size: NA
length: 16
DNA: TGTGCCAGCAGCCCCCCCCCGTCGGGGGGGCGCGGCATTCAGTACTTC
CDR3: CASSPPPSGGRGIQYF

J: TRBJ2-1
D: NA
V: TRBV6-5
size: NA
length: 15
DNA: TGTGCCAGCAGTTACTGGGGCAGCCCAGACAATGAGCAGTTCTTC
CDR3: CASSYWGSPDNEQFF

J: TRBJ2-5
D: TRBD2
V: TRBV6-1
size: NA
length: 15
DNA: TGTGCCAGCAGTGCCGGGACTAGGGGGGGAGAGACCCAGTACTTC
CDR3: CASSAGTRGGETQYF

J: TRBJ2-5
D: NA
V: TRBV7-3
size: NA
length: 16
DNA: TGTGCCAGCAGCTTGAATGGGCCTAGCTTCCGCGAGACCCAGTACTTC
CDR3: CASSLNGPSFRETQYF

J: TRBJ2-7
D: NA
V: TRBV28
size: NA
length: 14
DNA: TGTGCCAGCAGTTTATTTTACAGTTCCTACGAGCAGTACTTC
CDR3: CASSLFYSSYEQYF